Below, one T cell receptor beta chain is given with its context. Antigen unknown. The junction differs from germline at one of its ends, possibly a read error. cDNA specific to TCR beta was made from about 550 ng of total RNA, with a constant-region primer employed for priming. A slightly modified ARM-PCR protocol with three nested multiplex PCR rounds produced these TCR beta libraries. A C-beta reverse primer and TRBV1-TRBV30 forward primers served in each of the first two PCR rounds, at 10 cycles apiece. A single record per CDR3 protein comes from TCRdb applying MiXCR to the multiplex PCR reads. The table shows just over 30,000 distinct CDR3 sequences, with around two thirds occurring only once. From around 18-30 mg of unsorted bulk tissue, DNA and RNA were co-extracted together. Germline lookup yields CDR1 SGHAT and CDR2 FQNNGV. CDR3 size: 16 residues. This record comes from a study of tumor-infiltrating lymphocytes in primary liver carcinoma. About the research overall: The patients included men and women who were aged 30 to 69 years.

General study results and limits: Just about 7-24% of leading clones were found in every one of five regions.

Sequencing input: liver tumor tissue from sampling region 3. Subset given: tumor region T3, left-lateral pole. This chain links TRBV11-2 with TRBJ1-6; D unclear. This sequence originates from a woman in her thirties with primary liver carcinoma and hepatitis B virus infection. The CDR3 sequence: CASSFGRNQYNSPPHF. The DNA of the CDR3 is TGTGCCAGCAGCTTCGGTCGGAACCAATATAATTCACCCCCCCACTTT.